This TCR beta chain was documented in a study of T cells in Graves' hyperthyroidism and ophthalmopathy. This clonotype has a count of ten or more. The antigen is not known. These patients, aged 18 to 65, had recently diagnosed hyperthyroidism lasting under 2 months. Fresh peripheral blood, around 11 ml of it, supplied the PBMCs. Trimming shortened V by 3 bases and J by 1 base, and 9 bases separated the two germline ends. Germline-derived CDR1 and CDR2 are LNHDA and SQIVND (reference sequence). This CDR3 is 14 amino acids long. Using RNA transcripts as the source, TCR beta CDR3 regions were amplified. The HTBI set primed first-round TCR CDR3 RT-PCR. TCRdb itself ran the multiplex PCR reads through MiXCR, one entry per CDR3 protein. The sample has about 350,000 distinct CDR3 sequences; more than 11% are singletons. Points from the study as a whole: Separating ophthalmopathy from stable hyperthyroidism was achieved by a 13 V-J model.

The genes are TRBV19 and TRBJ1-1, with D perhaps TRBD1 (5 bases). The sample taken for sequencing was blood. This sequence was found in a woman between 25 and 40 years old with Graves' hyperthyroidism. The CDR3 nucleotides read TGTGCCAGTAGTATTGGGGGATCGAACACTGAAGCTTTCTTT. Its translation: CASSIGGSNTEAFF.